This T cell receptor beta chain was recovered during a study of CD8 T cells in Susac syndrome. Negative isolation was used for CD8+ and CD4+ T cells and FACS enrichment for TEMRA cells. The CDR3 has 13 amino acids. Germline CDR1 SGHVS, CDR2 FNYEAQ. After extraction with the RNeasy kit, about 0.45 to 1 ug of the RNA was reverse transcribed using random hexamers. TCRdb reanalysed the immunoSEQ multiplex PCR reads using MiXCR and keeps one entry per CDR3 protein. The sample holds about 120,000 distinct CDR3 sequences, 90% to 95% seen once. This sequence originates from a human donor with Susac syndrome. The specimen sequenced was CD8+ T cells from PBMCs. The chain joins TRBV7-6 to TRBJ1-5; a possible D gene is TRBD1 (5 bases). This chain's CDR3 is CSQLGARYQPQHF. The CDR3 nucleotides read TGTTCACAGTTAGGGGCTCGGTATCAGCCCCAGCATTTT.